Below are 24 T cell receptor beta chains sequenced from a single sample in a study of shared clonotypes between healthy human individuals. Data came from immunoSEQ multiplex PCR; TCRdb stores just in-frame clones and leaves some out. The profile shows roughly 640,000 clones, approximately 74% of them singletons. Sequencing was done on a sample of memory CD4+ T cells sorted from blood. Documented subset: CD45RA-negative fraction. The receptors originated from a woman aged 25 to 39 in good health.

This clone was found a few times. V and J are TRBV2 and TRBJ1-1, with TRBD1 identical over 10 bases. Trimming took 2 bases from V and 6 from J; bases not matched to a gene: 3. There are 14 residues in the CDR3. Germline values: CDR1 SNHLY, CDR2 FYNNEI. In nucleotides, the CDR3 is TGTGCCAGCAGTGAAAGACAGGGGGCCCCTGAAGCTTTCTTT. Its translation: CASSERQGAPEAFF.

This chain joins TRBV28 and TRBJ2-2; TRBD1 aligns across 11 bases. CDR3 length equals 16 residues. The trim removed 3 bases at V and 5 bases at J, leaving 5 bases unmatched. Germline V gene sequence: CDR1 MDHEN, CDR2 SYDVKM. CDR3 DNA: TGTGCCAGCAGTTTTTTGGGGACAGGGGGAACCGGGGAGCTGTTTTTT. Protein sequence: CASSFLGTGGTGELFF.

V is TRBV23-1 and J is TRBJ1-5, with D possibly TRBD1 on 5 matching bases. TRBV23-1 is identified as an open reading frame with a role that is uncertain. CDR3 length: 16 amino acids. The V end lost 2 bases, the J end lost 0 bases, and 11 bases lay between the germline ends. CDR3 sequence (DNA): TGCGCCAGCAGTCAAAAGAGGGACCTTAGCAATCAGCCCCAGCATTTT. Encoded protein: CASSQKRDLSNQPQHF.

This clone was seen only once. This CDR3 is also generated by other DNA sequences in the sample. V gene TRBV2 combines with J gene TRBJ1-2; TRBD1 aligns across 8 bases. The trim removed 3 bases at V and 5 bases at J, leaving 5 bases unmatched. Germline V CDR1 and CDR2: SNHLY, FYNNEI. CDR3 length: 14 amino acids. The CDR3 reads CASSEQGAEYGYTF. The CDR3 coding sequence is TGTGCCAGCAGTGAGCAGGGGGCAGAGTATGGCTACACCTTC.

In this sample, this clone turned up once. This chain links TRBV6-6 with TRBJ1-5; D is ambiguous. In germline, CDR1 is MNHNY, CDR2 SVGAGI (reference sequence). The V end was cut by 2 bases, the J end by 6 bases, with 5 bases between. This CDR3 contains 12 residues. The CDR3, as DNA: TGTGCCAGCAGTTACGCGGGTCAGCCCCAGCATTTT. Translated: CASSYAGQPQHF.

The V call is TRBV7-2, the J call TRBJ2-5; 10 nucleotides match TRBD2. This CDR3 contains 15 residues. From germline, CDR1 is SGHTA and CDR2 FQGNSA. The V gene end was trimmed by 10 bases and the J gene end by 0 bases; junction bases not matched to a gene: 8. The CDR3 DNA sequence: TGTGCCACAACTCGGACTAGCGGCTACCAAGAGACCCAGTACTTC. Translating it yields CATTRTSGYQETQYF.

This rearrangement joins TRBV19 to TRBJ2-2; 9 nucleotides align to TRBD1. The V segment lost 7 bases and the J segment 5 bases; nucleotides outside the gene matches: 17. The CDR3 is made up of 18 amino acids. Germline values: CDR1 LNHDA, CDR2 SQIVND (reference sequence). This CDR3 is CASTVVNPGQGDTGELFF. CDR3 coding DNA: TGTGCCAGTACCGTTGTTAACCCGGGACAGGGCGATACCGGGGAGCTGTTTTTT. Based on the CDR3 plus reference TRBV19 and TRBJ2-2, the full variable domain is DGGITQSPKYLFRKEGQNVTLSCEQNLNHDAMYWYRQDPGQGLRLIYYSQIVNDFQKGDIAEGYSVSREKKESFPLTVTSAQKNPTAFYLCASTVVNPGQGDTGELFFGEGSRLTVL.

The rearrangement joins TRBV4-2 to TRBJ2-3; D is ambiguous. Germline assignment: CDR1 LGHNA and CDR2 YNFKEQ. The CDR3 runs 15 residues. V lost 0 bases and J 0 bases, leaving 7 bases between the germline ends. CDR3: CASSQEVGSTDTQYF. CDR3 DNA: TGTGCCAGCAGCCAAGAAGTAGGTAGCACAGATACGCAGTATTTT.

The chain recombines TRBV11-2 with TRBJ1-1; 8 bases are shared with TRBD1. V was clipped by 1 base and J by 11 bases; unmatched bases: 6. CDR3 size: 13 residues. Per the germline V gene, CDR1 is SGHAT and CDR2 is FQNNGV. CDR3 sequence reads: CASSLGGDRRAFF. CDR3 DNA sequence: TGTGCCAGCAGCTTAGGAGGGGACAGGCGGGCTTTCTTT.

This clone was recorded a few times. This CDR3 is CASSPQPRIEAFF. The DNA of the CDR3 is TGTGCCAGCAGCCCCCAGCCGCGGATTGAAGCTTTCTTT. The chain employs TRBV13 and TRBJ1-1; D is unresolved. Germline V gene lookup returns CDR1 PRHDT and CDR2 FYEKMQ (reference sequence). The CDR3 sequence is 13 residues long. Trimming removed 5 bases from V and 7 bases from J, with 14 bases in between.

The V and J genes are TRBV19 and TRBJ2-5; D is tentatively TRBD1 or TRBD2 (5 bases each). The V gene's germline CDR1 is LNHDA and CDR2 SQIVND (reference sequence). V was clipped by 5 bases and J by 6 bases, with 16 bases between them. The CDR3 contains 14 residues. CDR3: CASSVPGPPQTQYF. In DNA form, the CDR3 reads TGTGCCAGTAGTGTCCCGGGACCGCCCCAGACCCAGTACTTC.

The chain employs TRBV7-2 and TRBJ1-5, with D possibly TRBD1 on 5 matching bases. Germline V gene lookup returns CDR1 SGHTA and CDR2 FQGNSA. Trimming shortened V by 4 bases and J by 9 bases, and 10 bases separated the two germline ends. There are 12 residues in the CDR3. The CDR3 nucleotides read TGTGCCAGCAGCTCACCGGGGGGGCCCCAGCATTTT. Translated: CASSSPGGPQHF.

The CDR3 nucleotides read TGTGCCAGCAGCTTAGGTGGGACAGTTTACGAGCAGTACTTC. Encoded protein: CASSLGGTVYEQYF. V gene TRBV7-9 combines with J gene TRBJ2-7, with 7 nucleotides matching TRBD1. Germline V lookup: CDR1 SEHNR, CDR2 FQNEAQ (reference sequence). V shed 1 base, J shed 4 bases, and the junction held 4 bases outside the gene matches. The CDR3 runs 14 residues.

The rearrangement uses TRBV7-9 and TRBJ2-5; TRBD2 matches at 7 bases. V was pared by 3 bases and J by 5 bases, with 9 bases of the junction left unmatched. Germline V lookup: CDR1 SEHNR, CDR2 FQNEAQ (reference sequence). The CDR3 is made up of 15 amino acids. The CDR3 region has the DNA TGTGCCAGCAGCTTTACGGCGGGAGTAGAGGAGACCCAGTACTTC. Translation: CASSFTAGVEETQYF.

This clone was seen only once. A single base separates this from a much larger clone, so it may be a read error. The sample holds other DNA sequences that translate to the same CDR3. The V gene is TRBV7-9, the J gene TRBJ2-5; D gene unclear. Germline V gene sequence: CDR1 SEHNR, CDR2 FQNEAQ (reference sequence). CDR3 length equals 11 residues. The V end lost 5 bases, the J end lost 1 base, and 2 bases lay between the germline ends. CDR3 sequence: CASSLQETQYF. The CDR3 DNA is TGTGCCAGCAGCCTCCAAGAGACCCAGTACTTC.

This chain joins TRBV10-3 and TRBJ2-4; the D is unclear. The CDR3 contains 11 residues. The germline V gene has CDR1 ENHRY and CDR2 SYGVKD. With 5 bases removed from V and 8 bases from J, the gap between germline ends came to 7 bases. CDR3 amino acids: CAISSNDIQYF. The CDR3 region has the DNA TGTGCCATCAGTTCTAACGACATTCAGTACTTC.

J is TRBJ2-3 and V is TRBV15; 11 positions match TRBD2. This CDR3 is 17 amino acids long. V lost 2 bases to trimming and J lost 1 base; unmatched junction nucleotides: 5. The germline CDR1 and CDR2 sequences are LNHNV and YYDKDF (reference sequence). The CDR3 coding sequence is TGTGCCACCAGCAGACCTAGCGGGAGGAAGGGCACAGATACGCAGTATTTT. It yields the protein CATSRPSGRKGTDTQYF.

The chain carries TRBV7-9 and TRBJ2-1, with D possibly matching TRBD1 (5 bases). Germline V lookup: CDR1 SEHNR, CDR2 FQNEAQ (reference sequence). The CDR3 spans 15 residues. V shed 5 bases and J shed 0 bases, with 11 bases lying between them. CDR3 sequence (DNA): TGTGCCAGCAGCCTCTTCCAGGGCTCCTACAATGAGCAGTTCTTC. The encoded protein is CASSLFQGSYNEQFF.

The chain joins TRBV5-1 to TRBJ2-7; D is perhaps TRBD1 (6 bases). CDR1 is SGHRS and CDR2 is YFSETQ in the germline V gene. Trimming shortened V by 1 base and J by 6 bases, and 14 bases separated the two germline ends. CDR3 length: 14 amino acids. CDR3 residues: CASSLIPGVTEQYF. DNA of the CDR3: TGCGCCAGCAGCTTGATCCCAGGGGTCACCGAGCAGTACTTC.

This clone has a handful of counts. V is TRBV9 and J is TRBJ1-3, with TRBD1 as a possible D gene (6 bases). V was cut by 1 base and J by 3 bases, with 17 bases left in between. Looked up from germline, CDR1 is SGDLS and CDR2 is YYNGEE. There are 17 residues in the CDR3. The CDR3 loop reads CASSVSSGGAGGNTIYF. DNA for the CDR3: TGTGCCAGCAGCGTATCTTCGGGGGGCGCAGGTGGAAACACCATATATTTT.

The chain uses TRBV7-8 and TRBJ1-5; 7 positions agree with TRBD1. Germline loops: CDR1 SGHVS, CDR2 FQNEAQ. The CDR3 sequence is 15 residues long. With V trimmed by 1 base and J by 6 bases, 6 bases remained unmatched. The CDR3 DNA sequence: TGTGCCAGCAGCTTAGGGGTGGACAGGAGTCAGCCCCAGCATTTT. Amino acids: CASSLGVDRSQPQHF.

The rearrangement uses TRBV28 and TRBJ1-2, with a possible D match to TRBD1 (6 bases). CDR3 length: 15 amino acids. Trimming pared 7 bases from V and 0 bases from J, leaving 15 bases between. Germline CDR1 reads MDHEN; CDR2 reads SYDVKM. The CDR3 sequence: CASTRRQVANYGYTF. DNA for the CDR3: TGTGCCAGCACCCGAAGACAGGTGGCTAACTATGGCTACACCTTC.

The J gene is TRBJ2-2, the V gene TRBV5-4; 7 bases map to TRBD2. With 2 bases clipped from V and 8 bases from J, the junction kept 9 bases outside the gene matches. Germline loops: CDR1 SGHNT, CDR2 YYREEE (reference sequence). The CDR3 runs to 15 residues. Written as DNA, the CDR3 is TGTGCCAGCAGCTTAGGGGCGGGGGTATTTGGGGAGCTGTTTTTT. As protein: CASSLGAGVFGELFF. The variable domain in full, completed from reference TRBV5-4 and TRBJ2-2, reads ETGVTQSPTHLIKTRGQQVTLRCSSQSGHNTVSWYQQALGQGPQFIFQYYREEENGRGNFPPRFSGLQFPNYSSELNVNALELDDSALYLCASSLGAGVFGELFFGEGSRLTVL.

The chain uses TRBV6-1 and TRBJ1-2; D possibly corresponds to TRBD1 (5 bases). Germline assignment: CDR1 MNHNS and CDR2 SASEGT. The CDR3 has 14 amino acids. V shed 10 bases and J shed 3 bases, with 18 bases lying between them. CDR3 coding DNA: TGTGCCACCAGCTTTGGGGTGGGGGACTATGGCTACACCTTC. This translates into CATSFGVGDYGYTF.